The source of this T cell receptor (beta chain) is a study of OX40 agonist ivuxolimab in advanced cancers. Study-level results: At doses 0.1 to 3.0 mg/kg, CD4+ and CD8+ clones expanded.

Libraries were prepared by immunoSEQ multiplex PCR; TCRdb keeps only in-frame clonotypes and omits some of them. The data contain 51,000 or so clones, around 79% of them seen just once; the ten biggest clones take up about 1.9%. As regards this clone: Its antigen remains unidentified.

The V end lost 6 bases, the J end lost 9 bases, and 24 bases lay between the germline ends. The CDR3 has 15 amino acids. Germline assignment: CDR1 MDHEN and CDR2 SYDVKM. This specimen was CD4+ or CD8+ T cells sorted from blood, taken in a trial of the OX40 agonist ivuxolimab. The chain combines TRBV28 with TRBJ2-7; D not certain. The origin of this receptor is an adult with an advanced solid tumor such as melanoma, head and neck, liver or kidney cancer. The CDR3: CASSPPQPAIWGQYF. In DNA form, the CDR3 reads TGTGCCAGCAGCCCCCCCCAGCCGGCGATCTGGGGGCAGTACTTC.